This entry is about one TCR beta chain. Its antigen is still unknown. This entry is derived from a study of cytomegalovirus exposure and HLA in healthy donors. This table comes from immunoSEQ multiplex PCR, and its TCRdb copy is limited to in-frame clones, with some not included. The sample lists about 88,000 clones; around 82% were seen once. Study-wide points: For cytomegalovirus status, the classifier reportedly gave diagnoses with high specificity and sensitivity. According to a subsequent analysis, TCR clusters from the first cohort were inclined to appear together in the 120 validation repertoires.

This CDR3 is built from 13 residues. Per germline, CDR1 SGHTA and CDR2 FQGNSA. Trimming shortened V by 5 bases and J by 3 bases, and 10 bases separated the two germline ends. The donors were members of the approximately 120-subject validation cohort (separate from the approximately 730-subject first cohort). The receptor was derived from a young woman in good health and CMV-seropositive. The sequenced sample consisted of PBMCs. V usage is TRBV7-2 and J usage is TRBJ1-1; D is undetermined. The DNA of the CDR3 is TGTGCCAGCAGCCCTTCAGTTGACACTGAAGCTTTCTTT. This gives the protein CASSPSVDTEAFF.